The 27 T cell receptor beta chains reported below all come from one sample, sequenced in a study of blood T cell repertoires in COVID-19 (dated by TCRdb to between 2020 and 2021). The library was made by the immunoSEQ multiplex PCR assay. As stored in TCRdb, this immuneACCESS dataset retains in-frame rearrangements with V and J assigned. A fraction of the clones does not appear; measured against another copy, unresolved V genes explain less than half of the discrepancy, and the remainder lacks a known reason. The sample records 200,000 to 250,000 clones, about 88% of which are singletons. The ten largest make up around 0.97% of the sample. The sample taken for sequencing was peripheral blood. These receptors all come from a man in his forties with acute or convalescent COVID-19.

The chain uses TRBV5-1 and TRBJ1-5; possible D gene TRBD1, 6 bases. This CDR3 has 15 residues. V lost 2 bases to trimming and J lost 1 base, with 10 bases between them. Germline loops: CDR1 SGHRS, CDR2 YFSETQ. This chain's CDR3 is CASSFGGASNQPQHF. The CDR3 bases are TGCGCCAGCAGCTTTGGGGGCGCGAGCAATCAGCCCCAGCATTTT. The whole variable domain, remainder taken from reference TRBV5-1 and TRBJ1-5, is KAGVTQTPRYLIKTRGQQVTLSCSPISGHRSVSWYQQTPGQGLQFLFEYFSETQRNKGNFPGRFSGRQFSNSRSEMNVSTLELGDSALYLCASSFGGASNQPQHFGDGTRLSIL.

This clone was observed once. The chain has TRBV2 and TRBJ1-1; no definite D call. Germline V gene lookup returns CDR1 SNHLY and CDR2 FYNNEI. This CDR3 is built from 14 residues. With 4 bases removed from V and 1 base from J, the gap between germline ends came to 10 bases. The CDR3 coding sequence is TGTGCCAGCAGTGCGGTCTCCCGGAACACTGAAGCTTTCTTT. This codes for CASSAVSRNTEAFF.

The chain carries TRBV2 and TRBJ1-5; weak D call: TRBD1 (6 bases). The V gene lost 6 bases and the J gene lost 0 bases, with 12 bases spanning the gap. The CDR3 extends over 15 amino acids. Germline V CDR1 and CDR2: SNHLY, FYNNEI. The CDR3 loop is CASRLGAYSNQPQHF. In DNA, the CDR3 is TGTGCCAGCAGGCTGGGGGCTTATAGCAATCAGCCCCAGCATTTT.

The chain joins TRBV27 to TRBJ1-5; 11 bases line up with TRBD1. Germline-derived CDR1 and CDR2 are MNHEY and SMNVEV (reference sequence). The CDR3 contains 16 residues. V gave up 5 bases and J gave up 6 bases; unmatched junction bases: 9. The CDR3 is CASSHDRTGGFQPQHF. The CDR3, as DNA: TGTGCCAGCAGTCACGACCGGACAGGGGGCTTTCAGCCCCAGCATTTT.

This clone was detected only once. The chain combines TRBV13 with TRBJ2-2; 11 bases are shared with TRBD2. Germline-derived CDR1 and CDR2 are PRHDT and FYEKMQ (reference sequence). The CDR3 runs to 16 residues. The J segment lost 1 base and the V segment lost 5 bases, leaving 3 bases of the junction unmatched. The CDR3 is CASSLTSGMNTGELFF. CDR3 DNA: TGTGCCAGCAGCCTGACTAGCGGGATGAACACCGGGGAGCTGTTTTTT.

The chain links TRBV18 to TRBJ1-2; D gene ambiguous. Trimming stripped 2 bases from V and 4 bases from J, with 14 bases between. CDR3 length: 15 amino acids. Per the germline V gene, CDR1 is KGHSH and CDR2 is LQKENI. This CDR3 reads CASSPVPNTPYGYTF. In nucleotides, the CDR3 is TGTGCCAGCTCACCAGTGCCCAACACCCCCTATGGCTACACCTTC. Together with reference TRBV18 and TRBJ1-2, the CDR3 gives the full variable domain: NAGVMQNPRHLVRRRGQEARLRCSPMKGHSHVYWYRQLPEEGLKFMVYLQKENIIDESGMPKERFSAEFPKEGPSILRIQQVVRGDSAAYFCASSPVPNTPYGYTFGSGTRLTVV.

This rearrangement joins TRBV30 to TRBJ2-5; 8 bases map to TRBD1. CDR3 length: 12 residues. In germline, CDR1 is GTSNPN, CDR2 SVGIG (reference sequence). J lost 3 bases, V lost 8 bases, and 5 bases had no gene match. The CDR3: CAQGQGKETQYF. The CDR3 DNA reads TGTGCCCAAGGACAGGGAAAAGAGACCCAGTACTTC.

V is TRBV7-8 and J is TRBJ1-1; 8 positions agree with TRBD1. CDR3 length: 14 residues. The germline CDR1 and CDR2 sequences are SGHVS and FQNEAQ. The V and J ends lost 0 bases and 10 bases, in that order; junction bases with no gene match: 7. The CDR3 DNA follows: TGTGCCAGCAGCTTAGCGGCCAGGGGGCTAATAGCTTTCTTT. Protein product: CASSLAARGLIAFF.

This clone was seen a handful of times. The chain links TRBV28 to TRBJ1-5, with a tentative D call TRBD1 (6 bases). Germline CDR1 MDHEN, CDR2 SYDVKM. Trimming cost V 6 bases and J 7 bases, with 19 bases left between them. The CDR3 sequence is 15 residues long. CDR3 sequence reads: CASSLVGAVEQPQHF. CDR3 nucleotides: TGTGCCAGCAGCCTGGTGGGGGCGGTTGAACAGCCCCAGCATTTT.

V is TRBV30 and J is TRBJ1-3; no clear D gene. The germline V and J ends were trimmed by 3 bases and 7 bases, with 13 bases remaining between them. The V gene's germline CDR1 is GTSNPN and CDR2 SVGIG (reference sequence). CDR3 length: 13 residues. In DNA, the CDR3 is TGTGCCTGGAGGAGGGCCGCGATTAACACCATATATTTT. As protein: CAWRRAAINTIYF.

This sequence joins TRBV15 and TRBJ1-1; a weak D match, TRBD1 (5 bases). The V gene lost 1 base and the J gene lost 2 bases, with 8 bases spanning the gap. The CDR3 has 14 amino acids. CDR1 and CDR2 (germline): LNHNV, YYDKDF (reference sequence). The CDR3 region has the DNA TGTGCCACCAGCAGAGCCAGGGTAAACACTGAAGCTTTCTTT. The encoded protein is CATSRARVNTEAFF.

This chain joins TRBV25-1 and TRBJ1-2; maybe TRBD1 (6 bases). CDR1 MGHDK and CDR2 SYGVNS come from the germline V gene. The CDR3 is 13 residues long. V was trimmed by 6 bases and J by 4 bases, leaving 12 bases between them. CDR3 sequence: CASSSDSFYGYTF. The CDR3 bases are TGTGCCAGCAGCTCGGACAGCTTCTATGGCTACACCTTC.

This clone has only a few counts. The V gene is TRBV7-8, the J gene TRBJ1-2, with D possibly TRBD1 on 6 matching bases. The CDR3 is 15 amino acids. The germline gives CDR1 SGHVS, CDR2 FQNEAQ. With 2 bases removed from V and 4 bases from J, the gap between germline ends came to 14 bases. The CDR3 is CASSLSAGGGYGYTF. The CDR3, as DNA: TGTGCCAGCAGCTTATCAGCTGGGGGCGGCTATGGCTACACCTTC.

The gene calls are TRBV9 and TRBJ1-1; possible D gene TRBD1, 5 bases. Germline-derived CDR1 and CDR2 are SGDLS and YYNGEE. The V gene lost 2 bases and the J gene lost 4 bases, with 12 bases spanning the gap. This CDR3 contains 14 residues. The CDR3 bases are TGTGCCAGCAGCGTCGGTGGCGGGGGCACTGAAGCTTTCTTT. It is translated as CASSVGGGGTEAFF.

The V gene is TRBV6-5, the J gene TRBJ1-1, with 7 bases fitting TRBD1. The CDR3 spans 13 residues. Trimming removed 6 bases from V and 8 bases from J; junction bases left unmatched: 9. Germline CDR1 and CDR2: MNHEY and SVGAGI. The CDR3 sequence: CASRDRAVTEAFF. The CDR3 DNA follows: TGTGCCAGCAGAGACAGGGCGGTCACCGAAGCTTTCTTT.

The CDR3 here is CASSLDRGEQYF. CDR3 DNA sequence: TGTGCCAGCAGCTTAGATAGAGGGGAGCAGTACTTC. The V gene is TRBV11-2, the J gene TRBJ2-7; tentative D call: TRBD2 (5 bases). This CDR3 has 12 amino acids. Germline values: CDR1 SGHAT, CDR2 FQNNGV. Deletions cut 0 bases from V and 7 bases from J, with 7 bases between.

CDR3 loop: CASSPGTGLNEQYF. The CDR3 DNA reads TGTGCCAGCTCACCAGGGACAGGTTTAAACGAGCAGTACTTC. The chain uses TRBV18 and TRBJ2-7, with 8 bases aligning to TRBD1. V was clipped by 2 bases and J by 5 bases; unmatched bases: 5. The CDR3 is made up of 14 amino acids. Germline V lookup: CDR1 KGHSH, CDR2 LQKENI.

V gene TRBV4-1 combines with J gene TRBJ2-3, with 8 bases identical to TRBD2. Unmatched junction bases numbered 8, after V lost 4 bases and J lost 5 bases. CDR1 and CDR2 from the germline V gene are MGHRA and YSYEKL. The length of the CDR3 is 15 residues. The CDR3 protein is CASSPLSGGIDTQYF. In DNA, the CDR3 is TGCGCCAGCAGCCCCCTCAGCGGGGGAATAGATACGCAGTATTTT.

The chain links TRBV6-1 to TRBJ1-5; tentative D call: TRBD1 (6 bases). Trimming took off 2 bases at V and 3 bases at J, with 14 bases between the two ends. The CDR3 totals 16 residues. In germline, CDR1 is MNHNS, CDR2 SASEGT. The chain's CDR3 is CASSERWQGTNQPQHF. DNA of the CDR3: TGTGCCAGCAGTGAACGGTGGCAGGGGACCAATCAGCCCCAGCATTTT.

The rearrangement uses TRBV5-1 and TRBJ2-1, with 11 nucleotides matching TRBD2. The CDR3 runs 13 residues. In germline, CDR1 is SGHRS, CDR2 YFSETQ. Trimming took 5 bases from V and 8 from J; bases not matched to a gene: 3. CDR3: CASRTSGIDEQFF. The CDR3 region has the DNA TGCGCCAGCAGGACTAGCGGGATAGATGAGCAGTTCTTC.

Comments on this clone: This same CDR3 is encoded by further DNA sequences in the sample. The DNA for the CDR3 is TGTGCCAGCAAAGCTGGAACGGGGAGCAATCAGCCCCAGCATTTT. The encoded protein is CASKAGTGSNQPQHF. This chain links TRBV28 with TRBJ1-5; no clear D. The CDR3 covers 15 residues. CDR1 and CDR2 (germline): MDHEN, SYDVKM. The germline V and J ends were trimmed by 7 bases and 1 base, with 14 bases remaining between them.

The rearrangement uses TRBV28 and TRBJ1-5, with TRBD1 identical over 7 bases. The CDR3 extends over 15 amino acids. V lost 6 bases to trimming and J lost 5 bases; unmatched junction nucleotides: 10. Germline V gene data show CDR1 as MDHEN and CDR2 as SYDVKM. CDR3 DNA: TGTGCCAGCAGGACACAGGGGAGAAGGGATCAGCCCCAGCATTTT. Translated, it gives CASRTQGRRDQPQHF. The full variable domain, rest sourced from reference TRBV28 and TRBJ1-5, is DVKVTQSSRYLVKRTGEKVFLECVQDMDHENMFWYRQDPGLGLRLIYFSYDVKMKEKGDIPEGYSVSREKKERFSLILESASTNQTSMYLCASRTQGRRDQPQHFGDGTRLSIL.

The V and J genes are TRBV27 and TRBJ1-1, with D possibly TRBD1 on 6 matching bases. Looked up from germline, CDR1 is MNHEY and CDR2 is SMNVEV (reference sequence). The CDR3 is made up of 14 amino acids. The V gene lost 6 bases and the J gene lost 2 bases, with 13 bases spanning the gap. This chain's CDR3 is CASRLQGFNTEAFF. The CDR3 nucleotides read TGTGCCAGCAGATTACAGGGATTCAACACTGAAGCTTTCTTT.

The chain joins TRBV24-1 to TRBJ2-1; 12 bases are a match to TRBD2. Per the germline V gene, CDR1 is KGHDR and CDR2 is SFDVKD. J lost 10 bases, V lost 0 bases, and 9 bases had no gene match. This CDR3 is 17 amino acids long. The CDR3 sequence is CATSDLQLAGGMEEQFF. As DNA, the CDR3 is TGTGCCACCAGTGATTTGCAACTAGCGGGGGGAATGGAGGAGCAGTTCTTC.

This clone was picked up one time. CDR3 sequence reads: CASDRTGRGNYGYTF. Here the CDR3 DNA reads TGTGCCAGCGATAGGACAGGGCGGGGTAACTATGGCTACACCTTC. J is TRBJ1-2 and V is TRBV6-5, with 8 nucleotides matching TRBD1. The V gene's germline CDR1 is MNHEY and CDR2 SVGAGI. CDR3 length equals 15 residues. V gave up 8 bases and J gave up 1 base; unmatched junction bases: 9.

The chain couples TRBV9 to TRBJ1-5, with TRBD1 matching 7 bases. CDR3 length equals 14 residues. Losses at the gene ends were 4 bases for V and 3 bases for J; bases not matched to a gene: 4. Looked up from germline, CDR1 is SGDLS and CDR2 is YYNGEE. This CDR3 is CASSTGTDNQPQHF. CDR3 nucleotides: TGTGCCAGCAGCACCGGGACAGACAATCAGCCCCAGCATTTT.

The rearrangement uses TRBV6-5 and TRBJ2-7; 8 nucleotides match TRBD1. The CDR3 sequence is 13 residues long. Germline CDR1 reads MNHEY; CDR2 reads SVGAGI. Trimming cost V 6 bases and J 4 bases; bases outside gene matches: 5. This CDR3 reads CASSLDRGYEQYF. The DNA for the CDR3 is TGTGCCAGCAGCTTAGACAGGGGATACGAGCAGTACTTC.